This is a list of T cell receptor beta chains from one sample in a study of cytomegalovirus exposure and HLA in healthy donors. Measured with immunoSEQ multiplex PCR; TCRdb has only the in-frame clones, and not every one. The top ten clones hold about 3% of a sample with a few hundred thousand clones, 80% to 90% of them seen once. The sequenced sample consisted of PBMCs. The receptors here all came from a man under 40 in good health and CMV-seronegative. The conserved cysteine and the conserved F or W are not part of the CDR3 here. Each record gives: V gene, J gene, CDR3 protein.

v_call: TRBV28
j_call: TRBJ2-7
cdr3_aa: ASSYSSYEQY

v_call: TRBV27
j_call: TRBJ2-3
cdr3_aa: ASSPGRTDTQY

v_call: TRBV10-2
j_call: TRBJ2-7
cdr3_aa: AIPYRGTFYEQY

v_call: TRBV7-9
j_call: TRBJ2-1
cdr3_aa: ASSSPYRERPYNEQF

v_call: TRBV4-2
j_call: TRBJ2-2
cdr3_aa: ASSQSLPGGPGELF

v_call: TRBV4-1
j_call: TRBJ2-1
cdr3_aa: ASSQVVGGWNEQF

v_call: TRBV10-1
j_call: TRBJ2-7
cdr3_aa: ASSAPLTGLYEQY

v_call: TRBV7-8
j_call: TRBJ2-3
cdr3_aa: ASSLLVQGTDTQY

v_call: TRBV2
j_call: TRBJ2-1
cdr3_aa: ASSSTGGASNEQF

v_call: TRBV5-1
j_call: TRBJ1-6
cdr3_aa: ASSLVQGDSPLH

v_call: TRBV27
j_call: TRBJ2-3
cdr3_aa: ASSYGDRPTDTQY